One and the same sample provided the 19 T cell receptor beta chains below, sequenced in a study of T-cell memory formation after mild COVID-19. One entry per CDR3 protein results from TCRdb running MiXCR on the 5' RACE reads. The sample carries about 430,000 distinct CDR3 sequences, roughly 18% recorded once. The source material was PBMCs or a T cell subset sorted from them (not recorded which). These TCRs come from a young man who had mild COVID-19 (a few samples of this study predate the infection). Cell type and time point are not known.

The chain joins TRBV7-6 to TRBJ2-5; D is possibly TRBD2 (6 bases). The CDR3 extends over 15 amino acids. The ends were cut back, 3 bases at V and 2 bases at J, with 13 bases in the middle. Germline V gene sequence: CDR1 SGHVS, CDR2 FNYEAQ. CDR3 amino acids: CASSFAGGMQETQYF. The CDR3 DNA reads as TGTGCCAGCAGCTTTGCGGGCGGGATGCAAGAGACCCAGTACTTC.

This chain joins TRBV4-1 and TRBJ1-5, with TRBD1 identical over 7 bases. The CDR3 sequence is 16 residues long. The trim removed 0 bases at V and 6 bases at J, leaving 8 bases unmatched. Per the germline V gene, CDR1 is MGHRA and CDR2 is YSYEKL. The chain's CDR3 is CASSQDRRGLGQPQHF. Here the CDR3 DNA reads TGCGCCAGCAGCCAAGATCGTAGGGGGCTGGGTCAGCCCCAGCATTTT.

This clonotype was seen ten or more times. The chain employs TRBV5-4 and TRBJ2-1; 8 nucleotides line up with TRBD2. J was trimmed by 5 bases and V by 4 bases; bases with no gene match: 8. Germline CDR1 is SGHNT and CDR2 is YYREEE (reference sequence). This CDR3 comprises 15 residues. Here the CDR3 reads CASSPSGGLHNEQFF. The CDR3 nucleotides read TGTGCCAGCAGCCCCAGCGGGGGACTCCACAATGAGCAGTTCTTC.

This rearrangement joins TRBV4-3 to TRBJ1-4; D unclear. The V gene's germline CDR1 is LGHNA and CDR2 YSLEER. This CDR3 has 15 residues. V lost 1 base and J 6 bases, leaving 12 bases between the germline ends. In nucleotides, the CDR3 is TGCGCCAGCAGCCAAGCCATGAAGAGCGATGAAAAACTGTTTTTT. Residues: CASSQAMKSDEKLFF.

This clonotype showed up just a few times. This chain connects TRBV7-9 to TRBJ2-6; TRBD2 matches at 8 bases. Germline V gene sequence: CDR1 SEHNR, CDR2 FQNEAQ (reference sequence). J lost 1 base, V lost 3 bases, and 14 bases had no gene match. This CDR3 region has 20 residues. The CDR3 DNA follows: TGTGCCAGCAGCTTCCGACTTATGGCGGGGGGCTGGTCTGGGGCCAACGTCCTGACTTTC. This encodes CASSFRLMAGGWSGANVLTF.

This clonotype was seen only a few times. The CDR3 bases are TGCGCCAGCAAGGCTATGGTGGCGGGGGGGTCGGAGACCCAGTACTTC. Amino acid sequence: CASKAMVAGGSETQYF. The V and J genes are TRBV5-1 and TRBJ2-5; 9 bases are a match to TRBD2. CDR1 SGHRS and CDR2 YFSETQ come from the germline V gene. CDR3 size: 16 residues. Trimming removed 6 bases from V and 5 bases from J; junction bases left unmatched: 14.

The chain joins TRBV12-3 or TRBV12-4 to TRBJ1-1, with TRBD1 matching over 7 bases. The CDR3 is 14 amino acids. V lost 6 bases to trimming and J lost 5 bases; unmatched junction nucleotides: 9. CDR3: CASRPTGKGTEAFF. CDR3 in DNA: TGTGCCAGCAGACCGACAGGGAAGGGGACTGAAGCTTTCTTT.

This clonotype showed up many times. CDR3 in DNA: TGCGCCAGCAGCTTGGTTTGGGGGTTGAACACCGGGGAGCTGTTTTTT. Translation: CASSLVWGLNTGELFF. The chain employs TRBV5-1 and TRBJ2-2; either TRBD1 or TRBD2 may fit D (5 bases each). This CDR3 is 16 amino acids long. CDR1 and CDR2 from the germline V gene are SGHRS and YFSETQ. V was pared by 0 bases and J by 1 base, with 10 bases between.

The V call is TRBV5-1, the J call TRBJ2-5; TRBD1 agrees at 8 bases. J gave up 5 bases and V 0 bases, and 3 bases lay outside the gene matches. The germline V gene encodes CDR1 SGHRS and CDR2 YFSETQ. The CDR3 length is 14 residues. The CDR3 loop reads CASSLGQGLETQYF. DNA for the CDR3: TGCGCCAGCAGCTTGGGACAGGGGCTGGAGACCCAGTACTTC.

The genes are TRBV2 and TRBJ1-2; 9 bases line up with TRBD1. V trimming: 4 bases; J trimming: 7 bases; junction bases outside the gene matches: 7. This CDR3 spans 14 amino acids. Germline-derived CDR1 and CDR2 are SNHLY and FYNNEI. The CDR3 loop reads CASSADRGGGGYTF. The CDR3 coding sequence is TGTGCCAGCAGTGCGGACAGGGGAGGTGGTGGCTACACCTTC.

This clonotype was seen at least ten times. The V and J genes are TRBV24-1 and TRBJ2-5, with a weak D call TRBD1 (6 bases). The CDR3 length is 14 residues. Germline V gene lookup returns CDR1 KGHDR and CDR2 SFDVKD. Between the trimmed V and J ends, which lost 3 bases and 3 bases, there was a span of 10 bases. The CDR3 sequence: CATSDPRTEETQYF. The CDR3, as DNA: TGTGCCACCAGTGATCCCCGGACAGAAGAGACCCAGTACTTC.

The chain joins TRBV20-1 to TRBJ2-5, with TRBD2 matching over 8 bases. There are 16 residues in the CDR3. Trimming cost V 6 bases and J 5 bases; bases outside gene matches: 17. CDR1 is DFQATT and CDR2 is SNEGSKA in the germline V gene (reference sequence). This chain's CDR3 is CSATAPGLGRGETQYF. Written as DNA, the CDR3 is TGCAGTGCAACCGCCCCGGGACTAGGAAGAGGCGAGACCCAGTACTTC.

This clonotype was detected a few times. V is TRBV11-1 and J is TRBJ2-4; D possibly corresponds to TRBD1 (6 bases). The CDR3 is 13 residues long. V gave up 6 bases and J gave up 8 bases, with 14 bases separating them. Looked up from germline, CDR1 is SGHAT and CDR2 is FQDESV (reference sequence). The CDR3 reads CASSTGFSYIQYF. CDR3 DNA: TGTGCCAGCAGTACAGGGTTCTCCTACATTCAGTACTTC. Full variable domain (remainder filled in from reference TRBV11-1 and TRBJ2-4): EAEVAQSPRYKITEKSQAVAFWCDPISGHATLYWYRQILGQGPELLVQFQDESVVDDSQLPKDRFSAERLKGVDSTLKIQPAELGDSAMYLCASSTGFSYIQYFGAGTRLSVL.

The V and J genes are TRBV2 and TRBJ1-4, with D tentatively TRBD1 (6 bases). CDR3 length equals 14 residues. Germline V CDR1 and CDR2: SNHLY, FYNNEI. Trimming removed 5 bases from V and 8 bases from J, with 15 bases in between. This CDR3 reads CASSSQGVEEKLFF. CDR3 sequence (DNA): TGTGCCAGCAGTTCACAGGGAGTCGAGGAAAAACTGTTTTTT.

A remark on this clonotype: One end of the junction fails to match germline, which may point to a read error. The chain combines TRBV5-4 with TRBJ2-3, with D tentatively TRBD1 or TRBD2 (6 bases each). This CDR3 spans 15 amino acids. CDR1 and CDR2 from the germline V gene are SGHNT and YYREEE (reference sequence). CDR3 sequence reads: CASSSWGASTGTQYF. The CDR3 region has the DNA TGTGCCAGCAGCTCTTGGGGGGCAAGTACAGGTACGCAGTATTTT.

The chain carries TRBV7-9 and TRBJ1-2; 11 bases match TRBD1. V was clipped by 2 bases and J by 5 bases; unmatched bases: 4. The V gene's germline CDR1 is SEHNR and CDR2 FQNEAQ (reference sequence). The CDR3 extends over 15 amino acids. CDR3 DNA: TGTGCCAGCAGCTTACGAGGACAGGGGGCGTATGGCTACACCTTC. Protein: CASSLRGQGAYGYTF.

A few counts support this clonotype. The chain is built from TRBV4-2 and TRBJ2-2, with no clear D. This CDR3 contains 15 residues. Trimming shortened V by 0 bases and J by 0 bases, and 5 bases separated the two germline ends. The germline CDR1 and CDR2 sequences are LGHNA and YNFKEQ. The CDR3 DNA follows: TGTGCCAGCAGCCAAGACAACCCGAACACCGGGGAGCTGTTTTTT. Protein: CASSQDNPNTGELFF.

This clonotype was observed a handful of times. The chain carries TRBV4-3 and TRBJ2-2; D possibly matches TRBD1 or TRBD2 (6 bases each). The V end lost 6 bases, the J end lost 6 bases, and 14 bases lay between the germline ends. Germline values: CDR1 LGHNA, CDR2 YSLEER. The CDR3 spans 14 residues. As DNA, the CDR3 is TGCGCCAGCAGTCGGGGGCCCTCGGCCGGGGAGCTGTTTTTT. Translated, it gives CASSRGPSAGELFF.

This clonotype occurred a few times. V usage is TRBV4-1 and J usage is TRBJ1-2, with TRBD1 matching 7 bases. The germline CDR1 and CDR2 sequences are MGHRA and YSYEKL. The ends lost 0 bases at V and 4 bases at J; junction bases unmatched: 11. This CDR3 comprises 17 residues. The DNA for the CDR3 is TGCGCCAGCAGCCAAGAGCCGGGGGGGACAGACGTCTATGGCTACACCTTC. As protein: CASSQEPGGTDVYGYTF.